One and the same sample provided the 8 T cell receptor beta chains below, sequenced in a study of cytomegalovirus exposure and HLA in healthy donors. Use of 60 Vbeta and 13 Jbeta primers characterized the PCR. Using immunoSEQ multiplex PCR, the repertoire was profiled, and TCRdb retains in-frame clones only, with some absent. The specimen's table records 150,000 to 250,000 clones. Sample: PBMCs. All receptors derive from a boy under 18 in good health and CMV-seronegative.

This chain connects TRBV30 to TRBJ2-1, with D perhaps matching TRBD1 (7 bases). The V gene's germline CDR1 is GTSNPN and CDR2 SVGIG (reference sequence). This CDR3 spans 12 amino acids. The germline V and J ends were trimmed by 1 base and 8 bases, with 9 bases remaining between them. CDR3 DNA sequence: TGTGCCTGGAGTGCCAGGGGGGATGAGCAGTTCTTC. Protein: CAWSARGDEQFF.

This sequence joins TRBV7-6 and TRBJ2-2; D remains unclear. Trimming removed 0 bases from V and 7 bases from J, with 3 bases in between. This CDR3 comprises 12 residues. Germline V gives CDR1 SGHVS, CDR2 FNYEAQ. In DNA form, the CDR3 reads TGTGCCAGCAGCTTAGCGTACGGGGAGCTGTTTTTT. This gives the protein CASSLAYGELFF.

The V and J genes are TRBV27 and TRBJ2-7; no clear D gene. V was shortened by 3 bases and J by 2 bases, with 11 bases between the two germline ends. Germline-derived CDR1 and CDR2 are MNHEY and SMNVEV (reference sequence). The CDR3 is made up of 14 amino acids. This chain's CDR3 is CASSFSPTTYEQYF. CDR3 nucleotides: TGTGCCAGCAGTTTCAGTCCAACCACCTACGAGCAGTACTTC.

J is TRBJ2-7 and V is TRBV7-3; D ambiguous. The CDR3 length is 13 residues. Per germline, CDR1 SGHTA and CDR2 FQGTGA. The ends were cut back, 2 bases at V and 0 bases at J, with 5 bases in the middle. CDR3: CASSLVHSYEQYF. CDR3 DNA: TGTGCCAGCAGCTTAGTACACTCCTACGAGCAGTACTTC. Full variable domain (outside the CDR3, taken from reference TRBV7-3 and TRBJ2-7): GAGVSQTPSNKVTEKGKYVELRCDPISGHTALYWYRQSLGQGPEFLIYFQGTGAADDSGLPNDRFFAVRPEGSVSTLKIQRTERGDSAVYLCASSLVHSYEQYFGPGTRLTVT.

V gene TRBV30 combines with J gene TRBJ1-1; tentatively, D is TRBD1 (5 bases). The germline gives CDR1 GTSNPN, CDR2 SVGIG (reference sequence). CDR3 size: 14 residues. V gave up 0 bases and J gave up 2 bases, with 10 bases separating them. The CDR3 protein is CAWSVGGGNTEAFF. CDR3 DNA sequence: TGTGCCTGGAGTGTGGGCGGGGGAAACACTGAAGCTTTCTTT.

The chain recombines TRBV27 with TRBJ2-6; TRBD1 matches 12 bases. CDR3 length: 17 amino acids. V lost 5 bases and J lost 4; bases outside the gene matches: 6. Germline-derived CDR1 and CDR2 are MNHEY and SMNVEV (reference sequence). This CDR3 is CASSLRDRGRGANVLTF. The CDR3 nucleotides are TGTGCCAGCAGTCTCCGGGACAGGGGGCGGGGGGCCAACGTCCTGACTTTC.

Comments on this clone: Other DNA sequences in this specimen translate into the identical CDR3. This chain uses TRBV18 with TRBJ1-1; D is possibly TRBD1 (5 bases). V lost 3 bases to trimming and J lost 1 base, with 9 bases between them. Per the germline V gene, CDR1 is KGHSH and CDR2 is LQKENI. This CDR3 is 14 amino acids long. CDR3 protein: CASSPLGANTEAFF. CDR3 bases: TGTGCCAGCTCACCCTTAGGGGCGAACACTGAAGCTTTCTTT.

V and J are TRBV4-2 and TRBJ2-5; D is possibly TRBD2 (6 bases). This CDR3 has 14 residues. The V end was cut by 0 bases, the J end by 5 bases, with 10 bases between. Germline V lookup: CDR1 LGHNA, CDR2 YNFKEQ. The CDR3 loop reads CASSQDGGKETQYF. As DNA, the CDR3 is TGTGCCAGCAGCCAAGATGGGGGGAAGGAGACCCAGTACTTC.